The 8 T cell receptor beta chains below come from one sample, sequenced in a study of blood T cell repertoires in COVID-19. Profiling relied on immunoSEQ multiplex PCR, and the TCRdb table lists in-frame clones only, not all of them. The sample records 75,000 to 95,000 clones, about 90% being singletons. Source material: peripheral blood. These receptors came from a man between 50 and 59 years old with active COVID-19.

V gene TRBV3-1 (or the pseudogene TRBV3-2) combines with J gene TRBJ1-2, with TRBD1 identical over 10 bases. CDR1 and CDR2 from the germline V gene are LGHDT and YNNKEL (reference sequence). The CDR3 length is 15 residues. V was pared by 4 bases and J by 8 bases, with 10 bases of the junction left unmatched. The CDR3 sequence is CASSPLGQGTGGYTF. DNA of the CDR3: TGTGCCAGCAGCCCCTTGGGACAGGGGACAGGAGGCTACACCTTC.

By share of the sample, this clone is medium-sized. The chain carries TRBV28 and TRBJ2-7; D possibly corresponds to TRBD1 (6 bases). Germline values: CDR1 MDHEN, CDR2 SYDVKM. The V end lost 6 bases, the J end lost 5 bases, and 17 bases lay between the germline ends. This CDR3 comprises 14 residues. CDR3 sequence reads: CASRPGTMADEQYF. CDR3 DNA sequence: TGTGCCAGCAGGCCCGGGACAATGGCGGACGAGCAGTACTTC.

The V gene is TRBV27, the J gene TRBJ1-1; a possible D gene is TRBD1 (6 bases). The V gene lost 5 bases and the J gene lost 0 bases, with 16 bases spanning the gap. There are 16 residues in the CDR3. Germline V gene data show CDR1 as MNHEY and CDR2 as SMNVEV (reference sequence). CDR3 nucleotide sequence: TGTGCCAGCAGTCCGCCACAGGGTGGCATGAACACTGAAGCTTTCTTT. It encodes CASSPPQGGMNTEAFF.

The chain has TRBV6-5 and TRBJ2-5, with 8 bases lining up with TRBD1. The V gene end was trimmed by 6 bases and the J gene end by 3 bases; junction bases not matched to a gene: 3. CDR1 and CDR2 from the germline V gene are MNHEY and SVGAGI. The CDR3 is made up of 13 amino acids. CDR3 residues: CASRRTGKETQYF. The CDR3 nucleotides are TGTGCCAGCAGAAGGACAGGGAAAGAGACCCAGTACTTC.

This clone occurred once. This chain connects TRBV18 to TRBJ2-5; D may be TRBD2 (5 bases). V was trimmed by 4 bases and J by 5 bases, leaving 11 bases between them. The germline V gene has CDR1 KGHSH and CDR2 LQKENI. This CDR3 region has 13 residues. This chain's CDR3 is CASSREGRETQYF. As DNA, the CDR3 is TGTGCCAGCTCACGCGAGGGCCGGGAGACCCAGTACTTC.

This rearrangement joins TRBV9 to TRBJ1-5, with 7 bases that match TRBD1. Trimming at V came to 3 bases and at J to 7 bases, leaving 10 bases not matched to a gene. Germline V lookup: CDR1 SGDLS, CDR2 YYNGEE. CDR3 size: 15 residues. The CDR3 loop reads CASSAGPTGQQPQHF. CDR3 nucleotides: TGTGCCAGCAGCGCCGGACCGACAGGGCAGCAGCCCCAGCATTTT.

The chain carries TRBV12-5 and TRBJ2-5; a weak D match, TRBD1 (7 bases). The CDR3 totals 14 residues. The V and J ends lost 5 bases and 4 bases respectively, with 14 bases between them. CDR1 is LGHNT and CDR2 is FRNRAP in the germline V gene. CDR3 nucleotide sequence: TGTGCTAGTGGTCCTGGGACAGCGGGAGAGACCCAGTACTTC. Protein product: CASGPGTAGETQYF. The variable domain in full, with the rest retrieved from reference TRBV12-5 and TRBJ2-5, is DARVTQTPRHKVTEMGQEVTMRCQPILGHNTVFWYRQTMMQGLELLAYFRNRAPLDDSGMPKDRFSAEMPDATLATLKIQPSEPRDSAVYFCASGPGTAGETQYFGPGTRLLVL.

This clone was recorded once. The J gene is TRBJ2-2, the V gene TRBV5-1; possibly TRBD2 for D (6 bases). This CDR3 has 16 amino acids. Germline assignment: CDR1 SGHRS and CDR2 YFSETQ. The ends were cut back, 1 base at V and 4 bases at J, with 14 bases in the middle. The CDR3 nucleotides read TGCGCCAGCAGCTTGACGGCCGGGGGTCCCACCGGGGAGCTGTTTTTT. Its translation: CASSLTAGGPTGELFF.